These T cell receptor beta chains were read from a single sample in a study of graft-versus-host responses after intestinal transplantation. Generated by immunoSEQ multiplex PCR, the TCRdb table keeps only in-frame clones and is missing some. The sample shows about 20,000 clones, around nine tenths of them seen only once. The material sequenced was PBMCs, taken approximately 240 days after intestinal transplant. Receptors originate from a human patient who received an intestinal transplant, so some T cells may come from the graft donor. Both conserved end residues are part of each CDR3. The order of the fields is clone size, D gene, J gene, V gene, CDR3 protein. A D gene is named only where the DNA matches it firmly. Not every row has a clone size; where given, it reads once, few, many or a size class.

>NA|NA|TRBJ2-7|TRBV2
CASSEALSYEQYF
>NA|TRBD1|TRBJ1-4|TRBV4-1
CASSQLTGGEKLFF
>NA|NA|TRBJ2-2|TRBV19
CASSIGTANTGELFF
>NA|NA|TRBJ2-2|TRBV7-9
CASMNRQGGTGELFF
>once|TRBD2|TRBJ2-1|TRBV19
CASSTPAGLAGGPSYNEQFF
>NA|TRBD1|TRBJ1-1|TRBV19
CASSYNWWDRVNTEAFF
>once|NA|TRBJ1-5|TRBV6-1
CASSAPGGYSNQPQHF
>once|TRBD1|TRBJ1-1|TRBV19
CASSPWTGNTEAFF
>NA|TRBD2|TRBJ2-5|TRBV15
CATSRDLASGVQETQYF
>NA|NA|TRBJ2-1|TRBV11-1
CASSFYPDWFNEQFF
>few|NA|TRBJ1-2|TRBV30
CAWSGLLIRYGYTF
>NA|NA|TRBJ2-7|TRBV11-2
CASSPTRGKSYEQYF
>NA|TRBD1|TRBJ2-4|TRBV19
CASSMTGNKNIQYF
>once|NA|TRBJ1-4|TRBV15
CATSHIYSNEKLFF
>NA|NA|TRBJ1-2|TRBV4-1
CASSQDSSGPYYGYTF
>NA|NA|TRBJ1-5|TRBV2
CASREAYSNQPQHF
>NA|NA|TRBJ2-7|TRBV10-3
CAIRRAQERITYEQYF
>few|TRBD1|TRBJ1-2|TRBV5-4
CASSRQGDPRDYGYTF
>NA|TRBD2|TRBJ2-1|TRBV5-1
CASSLGAGGGAIEQFF
>NA|NA|TRBJ2-3|TRBV12-2
CASRFPLTVRDTKPSTDTQYF
>NA|TRBD2|TRBJ2-1|TRBV2
CASKGTSGVGEQFF
>NA|NA|TRBJ1-1|TRBV30
CAWRFYTEAFF
>NA|NA|TRBJ2-7|TRBV7-8
CASSQEIYEQYF
>few|TRBD1|TRBJ1-6|TRBV7-9
CASSRTGDSPLHF
>few|NA|TRBJ2-7|TRBV21-1
CASSKGRPGHSYEQYF
>NA|NA|TRBJ1-5|TRBV6-4
CASSETGLGGQPQHF
>once|NA|TRBJ2-7|TRBV27
CASQARRSYEQYF
>few|NA|TRBJ2-1|TRBV5-4
CASRGDGGPYNEQFF
>NA|TRBD2|TRBJ2-1|TRBV15
CATGEGPDERFF
>few|TRBD1|TRBJ2-5|TRBV2
CASSQGVLQETQYF
>NA|TRBD2|TRBJ2-4|TRBV11-2
CASSPSTSIWGDLYF
>NA|NA|TRBJ2-5|TRBV19
CASSMGLREYSETQYF
>NA|NA|TRBJ2-2|TRBV4-1
CASSARDPQLDTGELFF
>NA|NA|TRBJ2-5|TRBV18
CASSRSSQETQYF
>NA|NA|TRBJ2-3|TRBV6-6
CASRGGSSTDTQYF
>few|TRBD1|TRBJ1-1|TRBV10-3
CAIRGDSEAFF
>NA|TRBD1|TRBJ2-7|TRBV4-1
CASSRGTGTSYEQYF
>NA|NA|TRBJ1-5|TRBV2
CASRMGPYSNQPQHF
>NA|NA|TRBJ1-1|TRBV7-9
CASSLLTRGVNTEAFF
>NA|NA|TRBJ2-7|TRBV6-5
CASSEGVTYEQYF
>NA|TRBD2|TRBJ2-3|TRBV9
CASSVELADPTDTQYF
>NA|NA|TRBJ2-7|TRBV18
CASSPLGNEQYF
>NA|NA|TRBJ1-1|TRBV7-6
CASSLGQNTEAFF
>NA|TRBD2|TRBJ2-3|TRBV6-4
CASSERGGQDTQYF
>NA|TRBD1|TRBJ1-4|TRBV13
CASSLGTGTVKLFF